This record concerns one TCR beta chain sequence. This sample was taken from a study of cytomegalovirus exposure and HLA in healthy donors. Produced via immunoSEQ multiplex PCR; TCRdb's table is partial and in-frame only. The data hold about 130,000 clones, with about nine tenths observed a single time. There are 15 residues in the CDR3. Germline lookup yields CDR1 SGHRS and CDR2 YFSETQ. V was trimmed by 1 base and J by 1 base, leaving 9 bases between them. The sequence was obtained from a woman younger than 30 in good health and CMV-seronegative. The sample was PBMCs. The V call is TRBV5-1, the J call TRBJ1-5; maybe TRBD1 (6 bases). The CDR3 nucleotides read TGCGCCAGCAGCTTGAGTACAGGGAGCAATCAGCCCCAGCATTTT. Amino acids: CASSLSTGSNQPQHF.